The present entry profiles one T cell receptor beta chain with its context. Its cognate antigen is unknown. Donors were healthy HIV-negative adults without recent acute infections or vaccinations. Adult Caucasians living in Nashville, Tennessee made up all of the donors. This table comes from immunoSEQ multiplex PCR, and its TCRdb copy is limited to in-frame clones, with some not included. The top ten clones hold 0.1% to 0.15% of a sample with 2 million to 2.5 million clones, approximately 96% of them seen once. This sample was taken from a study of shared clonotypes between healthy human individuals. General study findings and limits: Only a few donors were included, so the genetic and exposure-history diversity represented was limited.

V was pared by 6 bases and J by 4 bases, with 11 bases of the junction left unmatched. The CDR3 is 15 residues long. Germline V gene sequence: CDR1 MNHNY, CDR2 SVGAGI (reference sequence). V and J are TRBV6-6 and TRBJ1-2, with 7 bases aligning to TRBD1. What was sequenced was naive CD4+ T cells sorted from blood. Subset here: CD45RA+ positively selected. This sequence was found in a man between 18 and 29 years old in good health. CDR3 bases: TGTGCCAGCAGGCACCGGGACAGAGAACTCTATGGCTACACCTTC. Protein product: CASRHRDRELYGYTF.